Below, 20 T cell receptor beta chains from the same sample are listed, as sequenced in a study of blood T cell repertoires in COVID-19. Sequencing used immunoSEQ multiplex PCR; TCRdb keeps in-frame clones, though not all of them. The table shows approximately 290,000 clones, with roughly 89% occurring only once. Sequenced sample: PBMCs or T cells enriched from blood (not recorded which). These receptors originate from a woman aged 18-35 years with acute COVID-19.

This clone was recorded once. This chain connects TRBV30 to TRBJ1-2; 9 nucleotides match TRBD1. With 2 bases clipped from V and 1 base from J, the junction kept 8 bases outside the gene matches. The CDR3 totals 16 residues. From germline, CDR1 is GTSNPN and CDR2 SVGIG (reference sequence). CDR3 DNA: TGTGCCTGGAGTAGGATGGGACAGGGCATTAACTATGGCTACACCTTC. As protein: CAWSRMGQGINYGYTF.

The chain couples TRBV30 to TRBJ2-1, with D possibly being TRBD1 (5 bases). Germline V gene lookup returns CDR1 GTSNPN and CDR2 SVGIG (reference sequence). The CDR3 runs to 13 residues. Trimming stripped 0 bases from V and 9 bases from J, with 12 bases between. CDR3 in amino acids: CAWSVQAAPEQFF. The CDR3 coding sequence is TGTGCCTGGAGTGTACAGGCGGCACCTGAGCAGTTCTTC.

This clone was observed a handful of times. The CDR3 DNA reads TGTGCCAGCAGCCCAGGGACTAGCGGGAGAAGCGAGCAGTACTTC. Translating it yields CASSPGTSGRSEQYF. The chain carries TRBV3-1 (or the pseudogene TRBV3-2) and TRBJ2-7; 14 bases map to TRBD2. The V gene's germline CDR1 is LGHDT and CDR2 YNNKEL (reference sequence). The trim removed 4 bases at V and 6 bases at J, leaving 5 bases unmatched. The CDR3 contains 15 residues.

Many counts were recorded for this clone. V and J are TRBV5-4 and TRBJ2-1; perhaps TRBD1 as D (6 bases). This CDR3 is built from 16 residues. Trimming pared 0 bases from V and 10 bases from J, leaving 20 bases between. The V gene's germline CDR1 is SGHNT and CDR2 YYREEE (reference sequence). This CDR3 reads CASSLGVGQGIGEQFF. As DNA, the CDR3 is TGTGCCAGCAGCTTGGGGGTGGGGCAGGGGATCGGCGAGCAGTTCTTC.

This clone was recorded only once. The chain couples TRBV27 to TRBJ2-7; 7 positions agree with TRBD1. This CDR3 region has 12 residues. The V and J ends lost 6 bases and 5 bases, in that order; junction bases with no gene match: 4. Per the germline V gene, CDR1 is MNHEY and CDR2 is SMNVEV (reference sequence). The CDR3 region has the DNA TGTGCCAGCAGCGACAGGGTCCACGAGCAGTACTTC. Its translation: CASSDRVHEQYF.

This clone appeared a single time. The chain has TRBV11-3 and TRBJ2-1; 8 positions match TRBD2. Germline trimming cut 8 bases from V and 5 bases from J; bases unmatched to any gene: 11. The CDR3 length is 15 residues. CDR1 is SGHNT and CDR2 is YENEEA in the germline V gene. The CDR3, as DNA: TGTGCCAGCCGAACCGGGACTAGAGCCGACAATGAGCAGTTCTTC. This codes for CASRTGTRADNEQFF.

V gene TRBV19 combines with J gene TRBJ2-7; 8 bases map to TRBD2. Germline CDR1 and CDR2: LNHDA and SQIVND (reference sequence). CDR3 length: 15 residues. V was pared by 7 bases and J by 2 bases, with 10 bases of the junction left unmatched. The CDR3 nucleotides are TGTGCCAGTACTGACGGGCAGCGGGGGACCTACGAGCAGTACTTC. Protein: CASTDGQRGTYEQYF.

As to this clone: This CDR3 is also generated by other DNA sequences in the sample. The J gene is TRBJ2-7, the V gene TRBV18; tentatively, D is TRBD1 (6 bases). Germline CDR1 KGHSH, CDR2 LQKENI. Trimming removed 3 bases from V and 1 base from J, with 10 bases in between. CDR3 length: 14 amino acids. CDR3 in amino acids: CASSPGQTSYEQYF. CDR3 bases: TGTGCCAGCTCACCCGGACAGACTTCCTACGAGCAGTACTTC.

The rearrangement uses TRBV6-5 and TRBJ2-1; weak D call: TRBD2 (7 bases). Germline lookup yields CDR1 MNHEY and CDR2 SVGAGI. CDR3 size: 15 residues. Trimming left V 0 bases short and J 6 bases short, with 12 bases between. CDR3 DNA: TGTGCCAGCAGTTACTCGGGGGAGGGGGGCAATGAGCAGTTCTTC. It is translated as CASSYSGEGGNEQFF.

The chain recombines TRBV7-2 with TRBJ2-1; 7 positions match TRBD1. V dropped 5 bases and J dropped 6; count of bases not matched to a gene: 10. This CDR3 has 15 amino acids. CDR1 and CDR2 (germline): SGHTA, FQGNSA. Here the CDR3 reads CASSPNRGAVNEQFF. The CDR3 region has the DNA TGTGCCAGCAGCCCAAACAGGGGCGCCGTCAATGAGCAGTTCTTC.

CDR3 sequence: CASSRRGSGYTF. Written as DNA, the CDR3 is TGTGCCAGCAGCCGACGGGGGAGCGGCTACACCTTC. The chain combines TRBV7-9 with TRBJ1-2, with D possibly TRBD1 on 5 matching bases. The V and J ends lost 5 bases and 8 bases respectively, with 12 bases between them. Germline V gene lookup returns CDR1 SEHNR and CDR2 FQNEAQ (reference sequence). There are 12 residues in the CDR3.

V and J are TRBV3-1 (or the pseudogene TRBV3-2) and TRBJ1-6; tentatively, D is TRBD1 (6 bases). This CDR3 has 16 residues. V lost 3 bases, J lost 4 bases, and 13 bases lay in between. The germline V gene has CDR1 LGHDT and CDR2 YNNKEL (reference sequence). The CDR3 region is CASSQGRTAYNSPLHF. DNA for the CDR3: TGTGCCAGCAGCCAGGGGCGGACAGCTTATAATTCACCCCTCCACTTT.

This clone was found once. The V gene is TRBV7-2, the J gene TRBJ2-1; 8 bases fit TRBD2. Trimming removed 3 bases from V and 0 bases from J; junction bases left unmatched: 7. This CDR3 spans 17 amino acids. Germline-derived CDR1 and CDR2 are SGHTA and FQGNSA. The CDR3 sequence is CASSFILAGLSYNEQFF. In nucleotides, the CDR3 is TGTGCCAGCAGCTTCATCCTAGCGGGCCTCTCCTACAATGAGCAGTTCTTC.

This chain uses TRBV3-1 (or the pseudogene TRBV3-2) with TRBJ2-5; D is unresolved. The CDR3 is 12 residues long. Germline assignment: CDR1 LGHDT and CDR2 YNNKEL (reference sequence). V was pared by 2 bases and J by 7 bases, with 8 bases between. The CDR3 region is CASSQHSGTQYF. DNA of the CDR3: TGTGCCAGCAGCCAACATTCCGGGACCCAGTACTTC.

The gene calls are TRBV28 and TRBJ2-1; tentatively, D is TRBD2 (6 bases). The CDR3 extends over 16 amino acids. Germline V gene sequence: CDR1 MDHEN, CDR2 SYDVKM. V shed 7 bases and J shed 7 bases, with 23 bases lying between them. The CDR3 DNA reads as TGTGCCAGCACTGCCCCCGGGAGTGGGTGGTGGAATGAGCAGTTCTTC. Encoded protein: CASTAPGSGWWNEQFF.

The genes are TRBV27 and TRBJ1-1; D not resolved. The germline V gene encodes CDR1 MNHEY and CDR2 SMNVEV (reference sequence). This CDR3 comprises 14 residues. Trimming pared 6 bases from V and 3 bases from J, leaving 14 bases between. The CDR3 DNA reads as TGTGCCAGCAGGGGCTGGGTCCGTGACACTGAAGCTTTCTTT. Translating it yields CASRGWVRDTEAFF.

The chain has TRBV11-3 and TRBJ1-1, with a tentative D call TRBD1 (6 bases). Germline CDR1 is SGHNT and CDR2 is YENEEA. V lost 5 bases to trimming and J lost 1 base, with 23 bases between them. The CDR3 is 18 amino acids. The CDR3 is CASSGILRGEKKNTEAFF. The CDR3 region has the DNA TGTGCCAGCAGCGGGATACTCAGGGGAGAGAAAAAGAACACTGAAGCTTTCTTT.

The genes are TRBV15 and TRBJ1-1, with TRBD1 matching over 11 bases. V gave up 8 bases and J gave up 4 bases; unmatched junction bases: 3. The CDR3 is 13 amino acids. CDR1 and CDR2 from the germline V gene are LNHNV and YYDKDF (reference sequence). The CDR3 region has the DNA TGTGCCACCGGGGGGACAGGGGGCACTGAAGCTTTCTTT. Residues: CATGGTGGTEAFF.

This clone was seen a single time. The chain combines TRBV11-2 with TRBJ1-6; 9 nucleotides align to TRBD1. Germline CDR1 and CDR2: SGHAT and FQNNGV. V dropped 3 bases and J dropped 10; count of bases not matched to a gene: 7. The CDR3 is 15 residues long. The DNA of the CDR3 is TGTGCCAGCAGCTTGCCGGGACAGGGTATGTCACCCCTCCACTTT. Encoded protein: CASSLPGQGMSPLHF.

The chain has TRBV28 and TRBJ1-2; maybe TRBD1 (6 bases). The CDR3 runs to 14 residues. CDR1 is MDHEN and CDR2 is SYDVKM in the germline V gene. V lost 9 bases and J lost 5, with 19 bases in between. For the CDR3, the DNA is TGTGCCAGTTCGACCCCGACAGGTTTTTATGGCTACACCTTC. Translated, it gives CASSTPTGFYGYTF.